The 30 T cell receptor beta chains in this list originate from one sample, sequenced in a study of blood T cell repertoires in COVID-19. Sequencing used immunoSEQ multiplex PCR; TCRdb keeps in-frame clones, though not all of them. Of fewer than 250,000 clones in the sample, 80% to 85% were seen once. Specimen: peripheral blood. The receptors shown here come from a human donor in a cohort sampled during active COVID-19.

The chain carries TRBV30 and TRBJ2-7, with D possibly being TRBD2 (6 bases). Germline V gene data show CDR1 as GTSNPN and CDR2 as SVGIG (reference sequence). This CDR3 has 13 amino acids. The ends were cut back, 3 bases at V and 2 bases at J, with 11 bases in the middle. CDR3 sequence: CAWSRGLTYEQYF. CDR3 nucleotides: TGTGCCTGGAGCCGGGGGTTAACCTACGAGCAGTACTTC.

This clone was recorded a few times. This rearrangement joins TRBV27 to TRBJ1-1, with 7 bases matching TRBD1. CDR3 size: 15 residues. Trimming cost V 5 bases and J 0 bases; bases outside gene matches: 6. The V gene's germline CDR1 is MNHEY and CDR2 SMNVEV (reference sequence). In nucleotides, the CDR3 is TGTGCCAGCAGTCCAAGGACAGGAGTGAACACTGAAGCTTTCTTT. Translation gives CASSPRTGVNTEAFF.

The CDR3 DNA is TGTGCCAGCAGGAGGGCTGGAAACACCATATATTTT. Its translation is CASRRAGNTIYF. The gene calls are TRBV2 and TRBJ1-3; no clear D. The CDR3 has 12 amino acids. Trimming pared 6 bases from V and 2 bases from J, leaving 5 bases between. Germline CDR1 SNHLY, CDR2 FYNNEI. The variable domain in full, with the rest retrieved from reference TRBV2 and TRBJ1-3, is EPEVTQTPSHQVTQMGQEVILRCVPISNHLYFYWYRQILGQKVEFLVSFYNNEISEKSEIFDDQFSVERPDGSNFTLKIRSTKLEDSAMYFCASRRAGNTIYFGEGSWLTVV.

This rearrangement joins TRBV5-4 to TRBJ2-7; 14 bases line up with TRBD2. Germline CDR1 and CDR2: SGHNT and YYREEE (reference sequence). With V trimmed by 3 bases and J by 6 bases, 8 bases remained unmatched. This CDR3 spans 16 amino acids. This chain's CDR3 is CASSWGTSGSRIEQYF. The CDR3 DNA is TGTGCCAGCAGCTGGGGGACTAGCGGGAGTCGTATCGAGCAGTACTTC.

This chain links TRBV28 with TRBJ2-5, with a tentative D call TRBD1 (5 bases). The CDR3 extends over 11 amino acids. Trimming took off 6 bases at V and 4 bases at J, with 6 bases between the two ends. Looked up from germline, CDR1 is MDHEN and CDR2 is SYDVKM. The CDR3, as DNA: TGTGCCAGCAGGGGGCTAGAGACCCAGTACTTC. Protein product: CASRGLETQYF.

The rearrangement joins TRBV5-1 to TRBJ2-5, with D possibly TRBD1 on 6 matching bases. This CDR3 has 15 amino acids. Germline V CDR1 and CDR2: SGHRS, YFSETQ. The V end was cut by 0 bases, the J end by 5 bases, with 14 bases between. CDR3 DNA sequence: TGCGCCAGCAGCTTGGCTACAGGGCCCTGGGAGACCCAGTACTTC. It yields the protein CASSLATGPWETQYF.

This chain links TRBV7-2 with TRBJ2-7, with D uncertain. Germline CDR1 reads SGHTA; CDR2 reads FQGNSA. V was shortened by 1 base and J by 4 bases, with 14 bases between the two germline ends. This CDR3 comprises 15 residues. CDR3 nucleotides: TGTGCCAGCAGCTTAGGTCCACAGTCGAATTACGAGCAGTACGTC. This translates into CASSLGPQSNYEQYV.

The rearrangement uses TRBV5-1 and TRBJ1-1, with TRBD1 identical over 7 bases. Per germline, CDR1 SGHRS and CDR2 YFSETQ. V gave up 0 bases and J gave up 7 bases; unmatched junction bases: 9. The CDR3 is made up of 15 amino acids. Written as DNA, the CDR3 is TGCGCCAGCAGCTTGGCACAGGGGCCCGGATTTGAAGCTTTCTTT. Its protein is CASSLAQGPGFEAFF.

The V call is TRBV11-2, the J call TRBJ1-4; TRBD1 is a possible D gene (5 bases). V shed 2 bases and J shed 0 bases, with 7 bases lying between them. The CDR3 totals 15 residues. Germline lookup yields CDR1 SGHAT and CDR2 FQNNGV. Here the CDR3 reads CASSLTGSTNEKLFF. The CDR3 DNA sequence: TGTGCCAGCAGCTTAACAGGCTCAACTAATGAAAAACTGTTTTTT.

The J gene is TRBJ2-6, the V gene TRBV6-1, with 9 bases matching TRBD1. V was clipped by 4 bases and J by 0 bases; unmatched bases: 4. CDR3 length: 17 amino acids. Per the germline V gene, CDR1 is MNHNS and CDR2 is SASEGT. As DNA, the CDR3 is TGTGCCAGCAGTGGGACAGGGGCTATCTCTGGGGCCAACGTCCTGACTTTC. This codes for CASSGTGAISGANVLTF.

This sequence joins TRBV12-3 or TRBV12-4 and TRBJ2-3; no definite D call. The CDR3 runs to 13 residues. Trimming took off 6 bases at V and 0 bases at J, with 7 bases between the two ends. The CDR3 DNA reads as TGTGCCAGCAGAGAAGCTAGCACAGATACGCAGTATTTT. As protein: CASREASTDTQYF.

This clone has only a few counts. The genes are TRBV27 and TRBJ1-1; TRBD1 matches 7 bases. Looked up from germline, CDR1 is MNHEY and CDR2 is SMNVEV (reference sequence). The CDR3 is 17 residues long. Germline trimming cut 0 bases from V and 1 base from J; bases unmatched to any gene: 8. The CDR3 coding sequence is TGTGCCAGCAGTTTATCAGGAGGGGGCGCAGGGAACACTGAAGCTTTCTTT. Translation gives CASSLSGGGAGNTEAFF.

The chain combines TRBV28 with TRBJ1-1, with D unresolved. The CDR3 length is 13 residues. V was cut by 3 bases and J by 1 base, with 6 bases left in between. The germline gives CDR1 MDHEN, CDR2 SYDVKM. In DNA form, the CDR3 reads TGTGCCAGCAGTTTGAACAAGAACACTGAAGCTTTCTTT. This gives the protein CASSLNKNTEAFF.

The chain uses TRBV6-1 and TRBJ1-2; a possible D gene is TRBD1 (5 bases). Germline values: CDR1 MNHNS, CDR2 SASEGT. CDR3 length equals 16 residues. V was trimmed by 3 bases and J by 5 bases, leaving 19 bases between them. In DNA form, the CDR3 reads TGTGCCAGCAGTGAGAGGAGGGGCACTCCCTCTTATGGCTACACCTTC. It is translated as CASSERRGTPSYGYTF.

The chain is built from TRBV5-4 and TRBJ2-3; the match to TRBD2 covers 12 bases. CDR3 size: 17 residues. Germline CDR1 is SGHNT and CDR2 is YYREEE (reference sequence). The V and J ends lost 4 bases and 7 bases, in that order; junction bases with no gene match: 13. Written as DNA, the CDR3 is TGTGCCAGCAGCCGGGAGTCCGGGACTAGCGGGTTGAATACGCAGTATTTT. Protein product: CASSRESGTSGLNTQYF.

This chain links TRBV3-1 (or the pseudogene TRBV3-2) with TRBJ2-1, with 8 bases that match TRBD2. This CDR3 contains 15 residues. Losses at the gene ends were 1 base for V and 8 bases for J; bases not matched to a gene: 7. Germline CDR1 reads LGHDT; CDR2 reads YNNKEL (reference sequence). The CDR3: CASSQAGRVVDEQFF. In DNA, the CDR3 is TGTGCCAGCAGCCAAGCCGGGAGGGTCGTCGATGAGCAGTTCTTC.

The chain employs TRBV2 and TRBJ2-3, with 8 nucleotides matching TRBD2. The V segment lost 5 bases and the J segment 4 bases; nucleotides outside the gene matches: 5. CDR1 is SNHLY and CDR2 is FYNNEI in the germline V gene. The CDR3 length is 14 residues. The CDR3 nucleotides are TGTGCCAGCAGTCTCAGCGGGAGCCCAGATACGCAGTATTTT. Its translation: CASSLSGSPDTQYF.

In nucleotides, the CDR3 is TGTGCCAGCAGCCAACGGCGGGTTACCGGGGAGCTGTTTTTT. Its protein product is CASSQRRVTGELFF. This rearrangement joins TRBV14 to TRBJ2-2, with a tentative D call TRBD2 (5 bases). Germline V CDR1 and CDR2: SGHDN, FVKESK. The V end lost 2 bases, the J end lost 5 bases, and 9 bases lay between the germline ends. The CDR3 is made up of 14 amino acids.

In DNA, the CDR3 is TGTGCCTGGAGGGGCAGGTCCTATGGCTACACCTTC. Its protein is CAWRGRSYGYTF. The chain has TRBV30 and TRBJ1-2; unclear D gene. The CDR3 runs 12 residues. The V end was cut by 3 bases, the J end by 4 bases, with 9 bases between. Germline assignment: CDR1 GTSNPN and CDR2 SVGIG (reference sequence). Drawing the rest from reference TRBV30 and TRBJ1-2, the complete variable domain is SQTIHQWPATLVQPVGSPLSLECTVEGTSNPNLYWYRQAAGRGLQLLFYSVGIGQISSEVPQNLSASRPQDRQFILSSKKLLLSDSGFYLCAWRGRSYGYTFGSGTRLTVV.

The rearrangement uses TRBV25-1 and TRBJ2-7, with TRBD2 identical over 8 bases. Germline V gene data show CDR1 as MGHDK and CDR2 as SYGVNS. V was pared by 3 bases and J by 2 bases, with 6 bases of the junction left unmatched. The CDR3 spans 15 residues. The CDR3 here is CASSDSRGGAYEQYF. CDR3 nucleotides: TGTGCCAGCAGTGACTCTCGGGGGGGGGCCTACGAGCAGTACTTC.

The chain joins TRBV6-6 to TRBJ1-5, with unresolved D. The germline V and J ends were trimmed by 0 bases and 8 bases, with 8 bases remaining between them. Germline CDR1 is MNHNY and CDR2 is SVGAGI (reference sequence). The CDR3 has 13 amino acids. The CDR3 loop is CASSYSPSEPQHF. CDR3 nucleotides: TGTGCCAGCAGTTACTCCCCTAGCGAGCCCCAGCATTTT.

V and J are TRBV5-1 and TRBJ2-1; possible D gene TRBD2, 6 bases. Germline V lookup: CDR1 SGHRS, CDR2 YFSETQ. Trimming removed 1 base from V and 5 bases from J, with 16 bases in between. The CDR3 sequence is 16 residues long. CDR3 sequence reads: CASSLRLRRRDNEQFF. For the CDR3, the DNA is TGCGCCAGCAGCTTGAGGCTTAGGAGGAGGGACAATGAGCAGTTCTTC.

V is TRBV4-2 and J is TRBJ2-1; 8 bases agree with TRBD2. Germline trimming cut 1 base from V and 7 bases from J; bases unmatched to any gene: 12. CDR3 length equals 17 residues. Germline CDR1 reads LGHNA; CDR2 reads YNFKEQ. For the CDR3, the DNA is TGTGCCAGCAGCCAAGCGGGAGGGCCTCGGGAAATTAATGAGCAGTTCTTC. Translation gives CASSQAGGPREINEQFF.

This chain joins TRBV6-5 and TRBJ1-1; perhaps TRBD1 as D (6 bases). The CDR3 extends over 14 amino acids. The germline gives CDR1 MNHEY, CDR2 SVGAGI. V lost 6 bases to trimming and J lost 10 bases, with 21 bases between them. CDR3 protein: CASRPGVLPSGAFF. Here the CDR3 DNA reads TGTGCCAGCAGACCAGGGGTCCTTCCCAGTGGAGCTTTCTTT.

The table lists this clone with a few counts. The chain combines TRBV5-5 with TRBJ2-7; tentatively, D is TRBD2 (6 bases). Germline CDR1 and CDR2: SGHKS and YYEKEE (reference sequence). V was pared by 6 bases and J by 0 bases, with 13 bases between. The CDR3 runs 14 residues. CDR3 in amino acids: CASTLWGVSYEQYF. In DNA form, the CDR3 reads TGTGCCAGCACCCTCTGGGGGGTCTCCTACGAGCAGTACTTC. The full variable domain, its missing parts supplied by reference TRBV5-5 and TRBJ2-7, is DAGVTQSPTHLIKTRGQQVTLRCSPISGHKSVSWYQQVLGQGPQFIFQYYEKEERGRGNFPDRFSARQFPNYSSELNVNALLLGDSALYLCASTLWGVSYEQYFGPGTRLTVT.

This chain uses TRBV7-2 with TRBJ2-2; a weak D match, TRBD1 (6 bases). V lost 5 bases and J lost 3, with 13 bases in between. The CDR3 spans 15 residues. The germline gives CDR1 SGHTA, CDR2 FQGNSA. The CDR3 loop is CASSPYRVYTGELFF. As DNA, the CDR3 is TGTGCCAGCAGCCCCTACAGGGTTTACACCGGGGAGCTGTTTTTT.

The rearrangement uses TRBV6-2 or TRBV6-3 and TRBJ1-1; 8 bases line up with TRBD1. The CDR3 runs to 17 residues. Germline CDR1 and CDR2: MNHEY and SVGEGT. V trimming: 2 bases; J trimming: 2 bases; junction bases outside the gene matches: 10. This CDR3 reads CASSYTRDRRHNTEAFF. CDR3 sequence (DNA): TGTGCCAGCAGTTACACCCGGGACAGGAGACATAACACTGAAGCTTTCTTT.

Written as DNA, the CDR3 is TGCGCCAGCAGCGCGATACAGGGGGCGGGGAACACTGAAGCTTTCTTT. Protein product: CASSAIQGAGNTEAFF. The chain couples TRBV5-1 to TRBJ1-1; 9 bases align to TRBD1. With 4 bases clipped from V and 1 base from J, the junction kept 8 bases outside the gene matches. The CDR3 has 16 residues. Germline V gene lookup returns CDR1 SGHRS and CDR2 YFSETQ.

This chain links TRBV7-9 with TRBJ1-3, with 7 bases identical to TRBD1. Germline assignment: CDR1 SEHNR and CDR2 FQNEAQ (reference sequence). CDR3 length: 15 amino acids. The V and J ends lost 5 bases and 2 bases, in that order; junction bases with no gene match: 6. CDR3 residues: CASSRQGGPGNTIYF. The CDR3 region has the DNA TGTGCCAGCAGCCGACAGGGAGGACCTGGAAACACCATATATTTT. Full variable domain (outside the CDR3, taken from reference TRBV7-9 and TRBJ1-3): DTGVSQNPRHKITKRGQNVTFRCDPISEHNRLYWYRQTLGQGPEFLTYFQNEAQLEKSRLLSDRFSAERPKGSFSTLEIQRTEQGDSAMYLCASSRQGGPGNTIYFGEGSWLTVV.

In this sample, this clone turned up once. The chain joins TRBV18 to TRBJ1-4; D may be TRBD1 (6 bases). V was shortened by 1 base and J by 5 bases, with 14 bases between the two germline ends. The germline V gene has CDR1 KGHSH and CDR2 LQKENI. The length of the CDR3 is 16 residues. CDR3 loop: CASSPLGGTPNEKLFF. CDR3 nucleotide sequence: TGTGCCAGCTCACCACTGGGTGGGACACCGAATGAAAAACTGTTTTTT.